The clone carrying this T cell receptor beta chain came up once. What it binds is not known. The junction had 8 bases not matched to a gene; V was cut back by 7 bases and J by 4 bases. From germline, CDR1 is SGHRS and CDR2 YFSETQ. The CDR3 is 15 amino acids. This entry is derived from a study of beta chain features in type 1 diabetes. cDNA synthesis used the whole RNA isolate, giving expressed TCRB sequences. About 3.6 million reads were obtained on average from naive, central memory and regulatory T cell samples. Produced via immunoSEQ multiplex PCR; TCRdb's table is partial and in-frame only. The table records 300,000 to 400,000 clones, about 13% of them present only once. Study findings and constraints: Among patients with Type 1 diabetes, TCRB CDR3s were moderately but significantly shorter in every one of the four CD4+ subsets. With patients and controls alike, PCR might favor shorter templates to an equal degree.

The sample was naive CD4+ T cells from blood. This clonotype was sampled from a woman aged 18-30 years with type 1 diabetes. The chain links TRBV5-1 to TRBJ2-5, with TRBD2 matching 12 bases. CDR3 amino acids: CASGVLAGGGETQYF. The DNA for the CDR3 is TGCGCCAGCGGGGTCCTAGCGGGAGGGGGAGAGACCCAGTACTTC.